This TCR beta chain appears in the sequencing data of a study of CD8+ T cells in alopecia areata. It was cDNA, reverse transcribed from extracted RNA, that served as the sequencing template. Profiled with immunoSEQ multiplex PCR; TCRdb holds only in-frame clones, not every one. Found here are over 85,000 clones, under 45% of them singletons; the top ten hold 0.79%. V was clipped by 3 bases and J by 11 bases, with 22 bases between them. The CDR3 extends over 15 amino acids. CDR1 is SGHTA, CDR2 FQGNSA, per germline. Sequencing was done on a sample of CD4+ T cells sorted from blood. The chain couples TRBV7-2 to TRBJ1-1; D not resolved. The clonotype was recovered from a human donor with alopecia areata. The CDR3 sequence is CASSFQATSDWEAFF. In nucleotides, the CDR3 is TGTGCCAGCAGCTTCCAAGCGACAAGTGATTGGGAGGCTTTCTTT.